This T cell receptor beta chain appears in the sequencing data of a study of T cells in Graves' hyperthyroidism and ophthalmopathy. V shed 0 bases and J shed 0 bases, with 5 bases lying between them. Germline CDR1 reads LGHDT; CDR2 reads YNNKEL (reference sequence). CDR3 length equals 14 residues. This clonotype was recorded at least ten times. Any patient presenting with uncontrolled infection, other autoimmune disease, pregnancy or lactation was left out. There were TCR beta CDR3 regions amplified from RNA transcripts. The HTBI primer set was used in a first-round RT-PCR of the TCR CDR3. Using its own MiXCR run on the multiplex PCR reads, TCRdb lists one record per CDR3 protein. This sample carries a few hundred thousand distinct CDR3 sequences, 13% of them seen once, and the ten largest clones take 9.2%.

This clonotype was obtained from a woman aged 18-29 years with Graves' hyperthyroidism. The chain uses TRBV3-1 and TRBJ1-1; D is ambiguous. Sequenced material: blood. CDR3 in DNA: TGTGCCAGCAGCCAAGAGACTTTGAACACTGAAGCTTTCTTT. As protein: CASSQETLNTEAFF.